A selection of T cell receptor beta chains follows, all from one sample in a study of T-cell memory formation after mild COVID-19. MiXCR, applied by TCRdb to the 5' RACE reads, yields one record per CDR3 protein. The table records approximately 48,000 distinct CDR3 sequences, around 7% of them present only once. Sequences were obtained from PBMCs or a T cell subset sorted from them (not recorded which). These receptors all stem from a man between 18 and 35 years old who had mild COVID-19 (a few samples of this study predate the infection). Cell type and time point are not known. Each CDR3 is given without its conserved first and last residue. Each record gives: CDR3 protein, CDR3 length, V gene, J gene.

CDR3 protein: ASSLVGLDEAF
CDR3 length: 11
V gene: TRBV7-9
J gene: TRBJ1-1

CDR3 protein: ATSDPGKGSDTQY
CDR3 length: 13
V gene: TRBV24-1
J gene: TRBJ2-3

CDR3 protein: ASRTGRTQY
CDR3 length: 9
V gene: TRBV5-5
J gene: TRBJ2-3

CDR3 protein: ASSLAGQGTGELF
CDR3 length: 13
V gene: TRBV7-2
J gene: TRBJ2-2

CDR3 protein: ASSFVLSTDTQY
CDR3 length: 12
V gene: TRBV7-9
J gene: TRBJ2-3

CDR3 protein: ASSREEETQY
CDR3 length: 10
V gene: TRBV12-3/TRBV12-4
J gene: TRBJ2-5

CDR3 protein: ASSLENGQGY
CDR3 length: 10
V gene: TRBV5-4
J gene: TRBJ2-3

CDR3 protein: ASSAGSPSTDTQY
CDR3 length: 13
V gene: TRBV12-3/TRBV12-4
J gene: TRBJ2-3

CDR3 protein: SAFDQGGKETQY
CDR3 length: 12
V gene: TRBV20-1
J gene: TRBJ2-5

CDR3 protein: ASWGGNEQF
CDR3 length: 9
V gene: TRBV6-2/TRBV6-3
J gene: TRBJ2-1

CDR3 protein: ASSGLRGRGEQF
CDR3 length: 12
V gene: TRBV7-2
J gene: TRBJ2-1

CDR3 protein: ASSLARSTNTGELF
CDR3 length: 14
V gene: TRBV5-1
J gene: TRBJ2-2

CDR3 protein: ASSPSGGGEQF
CDR3 length: 11
V gene: TRBV18
J gene: TRBJ2-1

CDR3 protein: ASSLSTGKYNEQF
CDR3 length: 13
V gene: TRBV11-2
J gene: TRBJ2-1

CDR3 protein: ASSPLEEGEQF
CDR3 length: 11
V gene: TRBV18
J gene: TRBJ2-1

CDR3 protein: ASSATTSVPETQY
CDR3 length: 13
V gene: TRBV9
J gene: TRBJ2-5

CDR3 protein: ASSRGPFGEQY
CDR3 length: 11
V gene: TRBV7-6
J gene: TRBJ2-7

CDR3 protein: ASSGTPGTEAF
CDR3 length: 11
V gene: TRBV7-9
J gene: TRBJ1-1

CDR3 protein: ASSLGPGQGYEQY
CDR3 length: 13
V gene: TRBV5-1
J gene: TRBJ2-7

CDR3 protein: ASAVFATNEKLF
CDR3 length: 12
V gene: TRBV5-1
J gene: TRBJ1-4

CDR3 protein: ASSFSWTDGGYT
CDR3 length: 12
V gene: TRBV19
J gene: TRBJ1-2

CDR3 protein: ASSLTARGRDTQY
CDR3 length: 13
V gene: TRBV7-3
J gene: TRBJ2-3

CDR3 protein: AIRPGQGAGPSTDTQY
CDR3 length: 16
V gene: TRBV10-3
J gene: TRBJ2-3

CDR3 protein: ASSVGGHPVADTQY
CDR3 length: 14
V gene: TRBV9
J gene: TRBJ2-3

CDR3 protein: SARPSTGATYNEQF
CDR3 length: 14
V gene: TRBV20-1
J gene: TRBJ2-1

CDR3 protein: ASSPRWTSPDIQY
CDR3 length: 13
V gene: TRBV7-9
J gene: TRBJ2-4

CDR3 protein: ASSFTSYEQY
CDR3 length: 10
V gene: TRBV5-1
J gene: TRBJ2-7

CDR3 protein: AIGPGGYTEAF
CDR3 length: 11
V gene: TRBV10-3
J gene: TRBJ1-1

CDR3 protein: ASSNRVGTDTQY
CDR3 length: 12
V gene: TRBV7-2
J gene: TRBJ2-3

CDR3 protein: ASSLRDGYT
CDR3 length: 9
V gene: TRBV7-2
J gene: TRBJ1-2

CDR3 protein: ASSIGTSGAFYNEQF
CDR3 length: 15
V gene: TRBV5-1
J gene: TRBJ2-1

CDR3 protein: ASSTGTFVGTEAF
CDR3 length: 13
V gene: TRBV12-3/TRBV12-4
J gene: TRBJ1-1

CDR3 protein: ASRLNRVDTDTQY
CDR3 length: 13
V gene: TRBV12-3/TRBV12-4
J gene: TRBJ2-3

CDR3 protein: ASSQGVAGGTDTQY
CDR3 length: 14
V gene: TRBV4-2
J gene: TRBJ2-3

CDR3 protein: ASSWAGPTYEQY
CDR3 length: 12
V gene: TRBV27
J gene: TRBJ2-7

CDR3 protein: ASSQMVVANSPLH
CDR3 length: 13
V gene: TRBV7-2
J gene: TRBJ1-6

CDR3 protein: ASTRGFTGELF
CDR3 length: 11
V gene: TRBV6-2/TRBV6-3
J gene: TRBJ2-2